A single sample is the source of the 24 T cell receptor beta chains below, sequenced in a study of blood T cell repertoires in COVID-19. Assay: immunoSEQ multiplex PCR; the TCRdb copy retains only in-frame clones and omits some. This table holds approximately 220,000 clones, approximately 87% found once. Material for sequencing was peripheral blood. The receptor source for this set is a man aged 60 to 69 who had recovered from COVID-19.

This clone has just a few counts. V gene TRBV20-1 combines with J gene TRBJ1-1, with D hard to call. The germline V and J ends were trimmed by 5 bases and 2 bases, with 6 bases remaining between them. This CDR3 region has 11 residues. The V gene's germline CDR1 is DFQATT and CDR2 SNEGSKA (reference sequence). Written as DNA, the CDR3 is TGCAGTGCTTCTTTCAACACTGAAGCTTTCTTT. It is translated as CSASFNTEAFF.

This chain links TRBV30 with TRBJ2-7; 8 bases are a match to TRBD2. Losses at the gene ends were 2 bases for V and 4 bases for J; bases not matched to a gene: 4. The CDR3 length is 13 residues. Germline CDR1 and CDR2: GTSNPN and SVGIG (reference sequence). DNA for the CDR3: TGTGCCTGGAGTCGGGGGGGTAGGTACGAGCAGTACTTC. It codes for CAWSRGGRYEQYF.

J is TRBJ2-1 and V is TRBV20-1; possibly TRBD1 for D (5 bases). Germline loops: CDR1 DFQATT, CDR2 SNEGSKA (reference sequence). V gave up 4 bases and J gave up 7 bases, with 17 bases separating them. The CDR3 totals 14 residues. The DNA for the CDR3 is TGCAGTGCTATTGACAGCAGTGGGGCGAATGAGCAGTTCTTC. As protein: CSAIDSSGANEQFF.

The chain carries TRBV5-5 and TRBJ1-3; 10 bases are shared with TRBD1. The V and J ends lost 4 bases and 7 bases, in that order; junction bases with no gene match: 8. The CDR3 totals 15 residues. The germline V gene has CDR1 SGHKS and CDR2 YYEKEE (reference sequence). The CDR3: CASSPNLDRGNTIYF. CDR3 nucleotides: TGTGCCAGCAGCCCAAATTTGGACAGGGGGAACACCATATATTTT. Supplemented by reference TRBV5-5 and TRBJ1-3, the full variable domain reads DAGVTQSPTHLIKTRGQQVTLRCSPISGHKSVSWYQQVLGQGPQFIFQYYEKEERGRGNFPDRFSARQFPNYSSELNVNALLLGDSALYLCASSPNLDRGNTIYFGEGSWLTVV.

This chain uses TRBV7-2 with TRBJ1-2; 7 bases are shared with TRBD1. Per germline, CDR1 SGHTA and CDR2 FQGNSA. The CDR3 sequence is 14 residues long. Germline trimming cut 4 bases from V and 4 bases from J; bases unmatched to any gene: 6. For the CDR3, the DNA is TGTGCCAGCAGCTACGACAGGGACTTCTATGGCTACACCTTC. It translates to CASSYDRDFYGYTF. Variable domain in full (rest from reference TRBV7-2 and TRBJ1-2): GAGVSQSPSNKVTEKGKDVELRCDPISGHTALYWYRQSLGQGLEFLIYFQGNSAPDKSGLPSDRFSAERTGGSVSTLTIQRTQQEDSAVYLCASSYDRDFYGYTFGSGTRLTVV.

The chain carries TRBV27 and TRBJ2-1; TRBD1 might be the D (6 bases). Per germline, CDR1 MNHEY and CDR2 SMNVEV (reference sequence). This CDR3 is 14 amino acids long. V gave up 4 bases and J gave up 5 bases, with 12 bases separating them. CDR3 DNA sequence: TGTGCCAGCAGTTCCTCGACAGGCGACAATGAGCAGTTCTTC. It codes for CASSSSTGDNEQFF.

This chain uses TRBV30 with TRBJ1-1; 7 positions agree with TRBD1. V shed 2 bases, J shed 6 bases, and the junction held 9 bases outside the gene matches. Germline CDR1 reads GTSNPN; CDR2 reads SVGIG (reference sequence). This CDR3 has 14 amino acids. CDR3 coding DNA: TGTGCCTGGAGTATTAGACAGGGTACGGCTGAAGCTTTCTTT. Protein product: CAWSIRQGTAEAFF.

This clone was seen a single time. The rearrangement joins TRBV10-1 to TRBJ2-1; 11 bases align to TRBD2. This CDR3 contains 15 residues. CDR1 is WNHNN and CDR2 is SYGVQD in the germline V gene (reference sequence). The V and J ends lost 5 bases and 7 bases, in that order; junction bases with no gene match: 7. This CDR3 reads CASSLKTSGNNEQFF. For the CDR3, the DNA is TGCGCCAGCAGTTTAAAGACTAGCGGGAATAATGAGCAGTTCTTC.

V usage is TRBV5-8 and J usage is TRBJ2-1, with 10 bases identical to TRBD2. CDR3 length: 16 residues. With V trimmed by 3 bases and J by 5 bases, 8 bases remained unmatched. Germline lookup yields CDR1 SGHTS and CDR2 YDEGEE. The CDR3 is CASSWTNSGGNNEQFF. CDR3 sequence (DNA): TGTGCCAGCAGCTGGACCAATAGCGGGGGGAACAATGAGCAGTTCTTC.

This chain links TRBV25-1 with TRBJ2-6; D not resolved. V was trimmed by 3 bases and J by 2 bases, leaving 5 bases between them. The CDR3 runs 14 residues. Germline lookup yields CDR1 MGHDK and CDR2 SYGVNS. The CDR3 is CASSDTAGANVLTF. The CDR3 DNA reads TGTGCCAGCAGTGATACAGCTGGGGCCAACGTCCTGACTTTC.

The gene calls are TRBV6-2 or TRBV6-3 and TRBJ1-1, with D perhaps TRBD1 (5 bases). The CDR3 runs to 13 residues. The V gene lost 2 bases and the J gene lost 6 bases, with 10 bases spanning the gap. The germline CDR1 and CDR2 sequences are MNHEY and SVGEGT. The CDR3 here is CASSYGGIPEAFF. The DNA for the CDR3 is TGTGCCAGCAGTTACGGGGGGATCCCTGAAGCTTTCTTT.

This chain joins TRBV28 and TRBJ1-5; 7 bases match TRBD1. Looked up from germline, CDR1 is MDHEN and CDR2 is SYDVKM. There are 14 residues in the CDR3. Trimming removed 4 bases from V and 7 bases from J; junction bases left unmatched: 7. Written as DNA, the CDR3 is TGTGCCAGCAGTTCTTCAGGGGGTCCGCAGCCCCAGCATTTT. Amino acid sequence: CASSSSGGPQPQHF.

The gene calls are TRBV7-2 and TRBJ1-2; 10 bases match TRBD1. Germline loops: CDR1 SGHTA, CDR2 FQGNSA. CDR3 size: 17 residues. V shed 0 bases and J 0 bases; nucleotides not matched to a gene: 4. DNA of the CDR3: TGTGCCAGCAGCTTAGCAGGGGGGACAGGGGCTAACTATGGCTACACCTTC. This sequence encodes CASSLAGGTGANYGYTF. The full variable domain, in which reference TRBV7-2 and TRBJ1-2 provide the parts outside the CDR3, is GAGVSQSPSNKVTEKGKDVELRCDPISGHTALYWYRQSLGQGLEFLIYFQGNSAPDKSGLPSDRFSAERTGGSVSTLTIQRTQQEDSAVYLCASSLAGGTGANYGYTFGSGTRLTVV.

The chain has TRBV6-5 and TRBJ1-2; D perhaps matches TRBD1 (5 bases). V lost 4 bases and J lost 8, with 11 bases in between. In germline, CDR1 is MNHEY, CDR2 SVGAGI. The CDR3 is 12 residues long. The chain's CDR3 is CASSSGAPGYTF. The DNA for the CDR3 is TGTGCCAGCAGTTCTGGGGCTCCCGGCTACACCTTC.

This chain connects TRBV30 to TRBJ2-7, with D perhaps TRBD1 (6 bases). Trimming removed 5 bases from V and 3 bases from J, with 8 bases in between. The CDR3 runs to 11 residues. Germline CDR1 reads GTSNPN; CDR2 reads SVGIG (reference sequence). CDR3 DNA sequence: TGTGCCTGGGTGACAGGCTACGAGCAGTACTTC. Its translation is CAWVTGYEQYF.

This clone showed up just a few times. The chain recombines TRBV29-1 with TRBJ1-2; D ambiguous. The CDR3 contains 11 residues. V shed 4 bases and J shed 8 bases, with 11 bases lying between them. CDR1 SQVTM and CDR2 ANQGSEA come from the germline V gene. The CDR3 protein is CSVAESLGYTF. The CDR3 nucleotides read TGCAGCGTTGCAGAGTCCTTGGGCTACACCTTC.

This chain uses TRBV7-3 with TRBJ2-1; TRBD2 matches 14 bases. The CDR3 is 16 amino acids. Germline CDR1 reads SGHTA; CDR2 reads FQGTGA. Trimming removed 4 bases from V and 8 bases from J; junction bases left unmatched: 7. The CDR3 protein is CASSYEGTSGSHEQFF. For the CDR3, the DNA is TGTGCCAGCAGCTATGAAGGGACTAGCGGGAGCCATGAGCAGTTCTTC.

The V call is TRBV10-1, the J call TRBJ2-3; TRBD2 might be the D (6 bases). Germline V gene sequence: CDR1 WNHNN, CDR2 SYGVQD (reference sequence). This CDR3 contains 14 residues. The ends were cut back, 8 bases at V and 4 bases at J, with 16 bases in the middle. DNA of the CDR3: TGCGCCAGCCGAAGCGGAGGGACGGCAGATACGCAGTATTTT. It translates to CASRSGGTADTQYF.

The sample holds one count of this clone. The chain links TRBV19 to TRBJ1-4; a weak D match, TRBD1 (5 bases). The CDR3 has 12 amino acids. The germline V gene encodes CDR1 LNHDA and CDR2 SQIVND (reference sequence). V lost 6 bases and J 7 bases, leaving 9 bases between the germline ends. CDR3 bases: TGTGCCAGTAGGGCAGACAGTGAAAAACTGTTTTTT. Protein product: CASRADSEKLFF.

The rearrangement joins TRBV7-9 to TRBJ1-4; perhaps TRBD1 as D (6 bases). Germline CDR1 SEHNR, CDR2 FQNEAQ (reference sequence). CDR3 length: 15 residues. Trimming left V 1 base short and J 8 bases short, with 14 bases between. The CDR3 sequence: CASSLGKQGNEKLFF. The CDR3 coding sequence is TGTGCCAGCAGCTTAGGAAAACAGGGAAACGAAAAACTGTTTTTT.

V and J are TRBV7-2 and TRBJ2-3; 7 bases are a match to TRBD2. Looked up from germline, CDR1 is SGHTA and CDR2 is FQGNSA. Trimming cost V 4 bases and J 1 base; bases outside gene matches: 5. This CDR3 spans 15 amino acids. This chain's CDR3 is CASSSTSLGTDTQYF. In DNA form, the CDR3 reads TGTGCCAGCAGCTCGACTAGCTTGGGCACAGATACGCAGTATTTT.

This chain connects TRBV7-3 to TRBJ2-1; 7 bases match TRBD2. In germline, CDR1 is SGHTA, CDR2 FQGTGA. CDR3 length: 14 residues. Trimming cost V 8 bases and J 4 bases; bases outside gene matches: 8. CDR3 protein: CASASAGPYNEQFF. The CDR3 DNA follows: TGTGCCAGCGCGTCAGCGGGGCCTTACAATGAGCAGTTCTTC.

The V and J genes are TRBV6-2 or TRBV6-3 and TRBJ2-2, with D perhaps TRBD2 (6 bases). The CDR3 is 15 amino acids. V lost 4 bases, J lost 0 bases, and 9 bases lay in between. Germline loops: CDR1 MNHEY, CDR2 SVGEGT. Written as DNA, the CDR3 is TGTGCCAGCAGTTTTAGCGGCACGAACACCGGGGAGCTGTTTTTT. Translating it yields CASSFSGTNTGELFF.

The chain links TRBV19 to TRBJ1-1; the D gene is possibly TRBD1 (6 bases). The CDR3 runs 16 residues. The V end lost 6 bases, the J end lost 2 bases, and 19 bases lay between the germline ends. Germline CDR1 is LNHDA and CDR2 is SQIVND (reference sequence). CDR3 DNA: TGTGCCAGTAGCATTGGGGGCGCTTTGTCCAACACTGAAGCTTTCTTT. This encodes CASSIGGALSNTEAFF.